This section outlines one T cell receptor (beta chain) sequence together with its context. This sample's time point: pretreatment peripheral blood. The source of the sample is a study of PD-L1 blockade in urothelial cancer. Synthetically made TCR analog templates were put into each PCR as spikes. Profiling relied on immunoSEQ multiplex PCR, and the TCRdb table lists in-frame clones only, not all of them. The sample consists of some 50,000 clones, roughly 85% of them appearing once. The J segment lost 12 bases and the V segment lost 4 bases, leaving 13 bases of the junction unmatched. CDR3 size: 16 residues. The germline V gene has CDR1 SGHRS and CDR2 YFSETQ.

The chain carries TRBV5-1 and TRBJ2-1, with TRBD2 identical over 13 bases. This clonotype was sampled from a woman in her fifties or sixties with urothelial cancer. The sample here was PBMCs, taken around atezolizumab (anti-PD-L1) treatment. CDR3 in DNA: TGCGCCAGCAGCCCGCAACCGACTAGCGGGGGGATAGTGCAGTTCTTC. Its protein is CASSPQPTSGGIVQFF.